The 26 T cell receptor beta chains below were found in one sample sequenced in a study of blood T cell repertoires in COVID-19. Libraries were prepared by immunoSEQ multiplex PCR; TCRdb keeps only in-frame clonotypes and omits some of them. Among 300,000 to 350,000 clones listed, roughly 88% were seen once. Input material: PBMCs or T cells enriched from blood (not recorded which). Source of these receptors: a man between 25 and 39 years old who had recovered from COVID-19.

This clone was recorded only once. In DNA form, the CDR3 reads TGTGCCTGCGCTGTGGGGACTTGGGAGACCCAGTACTTC. It encodes CACAVGTWETQYF. This rearrangement joins TRBV6-5 to TRBJ2-5; D may be TRBD2 (6 bases). V was shortened by 11 bases and J by 5 bases, with 18 bases between the two germline ends. Germline CDR1 reads MNHEY; CDR2 reads SVGAGI. The CDR3 consists of 13 residues.

The chain couples TRBV5-4 to TRBJ2-5, with D possibly matching TRBD2 (5 bases). The CDR3 consists of 14 residues. Looked up from germline, CDR1 is SGHNT and CDR2 is YYREEE (reference sequence). Between the trimmed V and J ends, which lost 4 bases and 0 bases, there was a span of 10 bases. This chain's CDR3 is CASSARGYQETQYF. CDR3 in DNA: TGTGCCAGCAGCGCGCGAGGGTACCAAGAGACCCAGTACTTC.

The chain uses TRBV19 and TRBJ1-3; D uncertain. V was cut by 5 bases and J by 0 bases, with 14 bases left in between. Germline-derived CDR1 and CDR2 are LNHDA and SQIVND (reference sequence). The CDR3 has 16 amino acids. CDR3 amino acids: CASSSGSRHSGNTIYF. Here the CDR3 DNA reads TGTGCCAGTAGTTCCGGAAGTCGACACTCTGGAAACACCATATATTTT.

This clone was counted between two and nine times. The junction shows a germline mismatch at one end, possibly a read error. The chain recombines TRBV7-3 with TRBJ1-1; no reliable D call. This CDR3 is 13 amino acids long. Per the germline V gene, CDR1 is SGHTA and CDR2 is FQGTGA. The CDR3: CASSPGAGLAPSF. Here the CDR3 DNA reads TGTGCCAGCAGCCCGGGAGCTGGGTTAGCCCCAAGCTTT.

V is TRBV5-1 and J is TRBJ2-2, with a weak D call TRBD2 (5 bases). The length of the CDR3 is 16 residues. The germline V and J ends were trimmed by 7 bases and 0 bases, with 16 bases remaining between them. Germline CDR1 SGHRS, CDR2 YFSETQ. DNA of the CDR3: TGCGCCAGCTCTAAAATACTAGATTCGAACACCGGGGAGCTGTTTTTT. Its translation: CASSKILDSNTGELFF.

The V gene is TRBV7-7, the J gene TRBJ2-1; D unresolved. Per the germline V gene, CDR1 is SSHAT and CDR2 is FNYEAQ (reference sequence). Trimming shortened V by 3 bases and J by 8 bases, and 11 bases separated the two germline ends. CDR3 length: 13 residues. The DNA of the CDR3 is TGTGCCAGCAGCTTCTCCAAAACTGATGAGCAGTTCTTC. As protein: CASSFSKTDEQFF. The variable domain in full, with the rest retrieved from reference TRBV7-7 and TRBJ2-1, is GAGVSQSPRYKVTKRGQDVTLRCDPISSHATLYWYQQALGQGPEFLTYFNYEAQPDKSGLPSDRFSAERPEGSISTLTIQRTEQRDSAMYRCASSFSKTDEQFFGPGTRLTVL.

This clone appeared once. V gene TRBV5-1 combines with J gene TRBJ1-1, with a tentative D call TRBD1 (5 bases). V was pared by 1 base and J by 3 bases, with 13 bases between. Germline V gene data show CDR1 as SGHRS and CDR2 as YFSETQ. CDR3 length: 15 amino acids. In DNA form, the CDR3 reads TGCGCCAGCAGCTTGTTGATTGGGGGGGACACTGAAGCTTTCTTT. Translated, it gives CASSLLIGGDTEAFF.

This chain uses TRBV12-3 or TRBV12-4 with TRBJ1-1, with D possibly matching TRBD1 (6 bases). The CDR3 is 13 residues long. V lost 5 bases and J 6 bases, leaving 13 bases between the germline ends. CDR3 loop: CASSTQGGAEAFF. The CDR3 DNA sequence: TGTGCCAGCAGTACACAGGGTGGGGCTGAAGCTTTCTTT.

J is TRBJ2-5 and V is TRBV5-1, with a tentative D call TRBD1 (5 bases). The V gene's germline CDR1 is SGHRS and CDR2 YFSETQ. V gave up 4 bases and J gave up 4 bases, with 17 bases separating them. This CDR3 spans 15 amino acids. The CDR3, as DNA: TGCGCCAGCAGCAAGGGGCTCCTTCAGCGAGAGACCCAGTACTTC. Amino acid sequence: CASSKGLLQRETQYF.

The chain has TRBV5-6 and TRBJ1-3; possible D gene TRBD1, 6 bases. The CDR3 consists of 17 residues. Germline V CDR1 and CDR2: SGHDT, YYEEEE. V lost 0 bases, J lost 0 bases, and 13 bases lay in between. In DNA form, the CDR3 reads TGTGCCAGCAGCTTGGAGACAGGCGATGTCTCTGGAAACACCATATATTTT. Translating it yields CASSLETGDVSGNTIYF.

This chain joins TRBV2 and TRBJ2-6; a possible D gene is TRBD1 (5 bases). CDR1 and CDR2 from the germline V gene are SNHLY and FYNNEI. V was trimmed by 6 bases and J by 1 base, leaving 10 bases between them. The CDR3 runs 15 residues. This CDR3 reads CASSPRVSGANVLTF. CDR3 in DNA: TGTGCCAGCAGCCCCAGGGTTTCTGGGGCCAACGTCCTGACTTTC.

The chain couples TRBV5-1 to TRBJ2-3, with D perhaps matching TRBD2 (5 bases). Germline assignment: CDR1 SGHRS and CDR2 YFSETQ. V was trimmed by 3 bases and J by 5 bases, leaving 13 bases between them. The CDR3 runs to 14 residues. Here the CDR3 reads CASSSPGSEDTQYF. CDR3 bases: TGCGCCAGCAGCTCGCCTGGTAGCGAAGATACGCAGTATTTT.

The rearrangement joins TRBV30 to TRBJ1-6, with D uncertain. Trimming pared 0 bases from V and 4 bases from J, leaving 7 bases between. CDR3 size: 14 residues. The V gene's germline CDR1 is GTSNPN and CDR2 SVGIG (reference sequence). This CDR3 reads CAWSVLPYNSPLHF. CDR3 coding DNA: TGTGCCTGGAGTGTACTACCTTATAATTCACCCCTCCACTTT.

The chain carries TRBV27 and TRBJ1-5, with a weak D call TRBD1 (5 bases). Germline loops: CDR1 MNHEY, CDR2 SMNVEV (reference sequence). The CDR3 loop spans 16 amino acids. Trimming shortened V by 2 bases and J by 0 bases, and 11 bases separated the two germline ends. The CDR3 DNA follows: TGTGCCAGCAGTTTAGAGGGGCGGGATAGCAATCAGCCCCAGCATTTT. This encodes CASSLEGRDSNQPQHF.

The genes are TRBV9 and TRBJ2-1; TRBD1 might be the D (6 bases). There are 16 residues in the CDR3. Germline V CDR1 and CDR2: SGDLS, YYNGEE. With 1 base removed from V and 3 bases from J, the gap between germline ends came to 14 bases. CDR3 sequence: CASSVLSRGYYNEQFF. In nucleotides, the CDR3 is TGTGCCAGCAGCGTACTATCCAGGGGCTACTACAATGAGCAGTTCTTC.

This chain links TRBV19 with TRBJ2-1; maybe TRBD1 (5 bases). V lost 3 bases to trimming and J lost 4 bases, with 13 bases between them. This CDR3 spans 15 amino acids. The germline V gene has CDR1 LNHDA and CDR2 SQIVND (reference sequence). CDR3 DNA: TGTGCCAGTAGTATTCGGTGGGCAGGGTACAATGAGCAGTTCTTC. It codes for CASSIRWAGYNEQFF.

V and J are TRBV6-5 and TRBJ1-1; D might be TRBD1 (5 bases). This CDR3 is built from 13 residues. Trimming cost V 5 bases and J 4 bases, with 11 bases left between them. Germline CDR1 and CDR2: MNHEY and SVGAGI. CDR3 coding DNA: TGTGCCAGCAGTACTATCGGGGGCACTGAAGCTTTCTTT. Amino acids: CASSTIGGTEAFF.

The rearrangement links TRBV3-1 (or the pseudogene TRBV3-2) to TRBJ1-5; 8 nucleotides align to TRBD1. V shed 1 base and J 6 bases; nucleotides not matched to a gene: 11. Per germline, CDR1 LGHDT and CDR2 YNNKEL (reference sequence). This CDR3 region has 17 residues. The CDR3, as DNA: TGTGCCAGCAGCCAAGTCTCTACAGGGGGGCAGGGTCAGCCCCAGCATTTT. Its protein is CASSQVSTGGQGQPQHF.

The gene calls are TRBV9 and TRBJ2-5, with TRBD1 as a possible D gene (5 bases). V lost 0 bases and J 5 bases, leaving 14 bases between the germline ends. CDR1 and CDR2 from the germline V gene are SGDLS and YYNGEE. This CDR3 is 15 amino acids long. The CDR3 coding sequence is TGTGCCAGCAGCGTAGCGGGTCAGGGCAGGGAGACCCAGTACTTC. This codes for CASSVAGQGRETQYF.

The chain links TRBV30 to TRBJ2-3; 8 nucleotides align to TRBD2. V gave up 0 bases and J gave up 4 bases; unmatched junction bases: 6. In germline, CDR1 is GTSNPN, CDR2 SVGIG (reference sequence). CDR3 length equals 15 residues. CDR3 nucleotide sequence: TGTGCCTGGAGTGTACTTGCGGGGGGTCCAGATACGCAGTATTTT. Translation: CAWSVLAGGPDTQYF.

There are a few counts of this clone. Here the CDR3 DNA reads TGTGCCAGCAGCTCCGGGACAGGGAGGGGAAACACCATATATTTT. Encoded protein: CASSSGTGRGNTIYF. The chain has TRBV5-6 and TRBJ1-3, with 9 bases aligning to TRBD1. The CDR3 consists of 15 residues. Germline V gene lookup returns CDR1 SGHDT and CDR2 YYEEEE. Trimming at V came to 3 bases and at J to 4 bases, leaving 5 bases not matched to a gene.

The chain couples TRBV28 to TRBJ1-2, with TRBD1 identical over 9 bases. The CDR3 sequence is 14 residues long. V trimming: 5 bases; J trimming: 4 bases; junction bases outside the gene matches: 5. The V gene's germline CDR1 is MDHEN and CDR2 SYDVKM. The CDR3 sequence is CASSIPGQGYGYTF. CDR3 in DNA: TGTGCCAGCAGTATACCGGGACAGGGCTATGGCTACACCTTC.

The chain links TRBV2 to TRBJ1-6; 9 bases fit TRBD1. From germline, CDR1 is SNHLY and CDR2 FYNNEI. The CDR3 length is 15 residues. V lost 6 bases to trimming and J lost 9 bases; unmatched junction nucleotides: 9. The CDR3 is CASSGTGNIGSPLHF. The CDR3 region has the DNA TGTGCCAGCAGCGGGACAGGGAATATTGGTTCACCCCTCCACTTT.

This chain links TRBV28 with TRBJ2-3; the match to TRBD1 covers 10 bases. Trimming cost V 7 bases and J 1 base; bases outside gene matches: 8. The CDR3 extends over 16 amino acids. Germline CDR1 and CDR2: MDHEN and SYDVKM. CDR3: CASNFPGTGGTDTQYF. The CDR3 nucleotides read TGTGCCAGCAATTTTCCCGGGACAGGGGGCACAGATACGCAGTATTTT.

The chain carries TRBV10-3 and TRBJ2-7, with TRBD1 identical over 10 bases. V was pared by 7 bases and J by 5 bases, with 14 bases of the junction left unmatched. The germline V gene has CDR1 ENHRY and CDR2 SYGVKD. The CDR3 is 16 amino acids. The CDR3 region has the DNA TGTGCCATCATGAGGGCGTTGACAGGGGGCGGAAACGAGCAGTACTTC. It translates to CAIMRALTGGGNEQYF.

This clone was observed a single time. This sequence joins TRBV6-5 and TRBJ2-7; 10 bases align to TRBD2. Germline assignment: CDR1 MNHEY and CDR2 SVGAGI. V gave up 5 bases and J gave up 11 bases; unmatched junction bases: 9. The CDR3 contains 13 residues. CDR3 residues: CASSNRRGLAEYF. The CDR3 nucleotides read TGTGCCAGCAGTAACCGCCGAGGACTAGCGGAGTACTTC.